A single sample is the source of the 26 T cell receptor beta chains below, sequenced in a study of Ad26.COV2.S vaccination and SARS-CoV-2 variants. Sequencing was performed with immunoSEQ multiplex PCR; in TCRdb, only in-frame clones are kept and a portion is missing. The repertoire includes about 350,000 clones, 92% of them detected once, and roughly 3.9% sits in the top ten. The sample consisted of peripheral blood, taken after recovery from COVID-19. These TCRs come from a human donor who had recovered from COVID-19.

The chain carries TRBV2 and TRBJ2-5; 8 nucleotides match TRBD2. J gave up 5 bases and V 5 bases, and 10 bases lay outside the gene matches. This CDR3 is built from 15 residues. From germline, CDR1 is SNHLY and CDR2 FYNNEI. DNA of the CDR3: TGTGCCAGCAGTTACCGGGGGGGAACGAAGGAGACCCAGTACTTC. It yields the protein CASSYRGGTKETQYF.

The chain carries TRBV6-5 and TRBJ1-4, with 7 bases fitting TRBD1. CDR1 and CDR2 (germline): MNHEY, SVGAGI. The CDR3 sequence is 13 residues long. The trim removed 6 bases at V and 8 bases at J, leaving 6 bases unmatched. The CDR3 DNA is TGTGCCAGCAGGGGGACAGAGTTCGAAAAACTGTTTTTT. This translates into CASRGTEFEKLFF.

CDR3 protein: CSAERNTEAFF. In DNA, the CDR3 is TGCAGTGCCGAACGGAACACTGAAGCTTTCTTT. The chain couples TRBV20-1 to TRBJ1-1; D gene ambiguous. This CDR3 is 11 amino acids long. The V gene lost 6 bases and the J gene lost 1 base, with 6 bases spanning the gap. The germline V gene has CDR1 DFQATT and CDR2 SNEGSKA (reference sequence).

The chain couples TRBV12-3 or TRBV12-4 to TRBJ1-2; D unresolved. The ends were cut back, 6 bases at V and 4 bases at J, with 12 bases in the middle. The CDR3 is 13 residues long. In DNA, the CDR3 is TGTGCCAGCAGCCTTCAAGAAGGCTATGGCTACACCTTC. Residues: CASSLQEGYGYTF.

The V gene is TRBV10-3, the J gene TRBJ2-7; 8 bases fit TRBD2. CDR1 and CDR2 from the germline V gene are ENHRY and SYGVKD. The CDR3 contains 14 residues. The J segment lost 1 base and the V segment lost 4 bases, leaving 3 bases of the junction unmatched. The CDR3 DNA is TGTGCCATCAGTGGGTTAGCGGGGTCCTACGAGCAGTACTTC. Translated: CAISGLAGSYEQYF.

J is TRBJ1-2 and V is TRBV6-6, with 10 nucleotides matching TRBD1. In germline, CDR1 is MNHNY, CDR2 SVGAGI (reference sequence). This CDR3 has 15 residues. The J segment lost 2 bases and the V segment lost 5 bases, leaving 5 bases of the junction unmatched. For the CDR3, the DNA is TGTGCCAGCAGTAGAGGACAGGGGGAGAACTATGGCTACACCTTC. It yields the protein CASSRGQGENYGYTF.

This clone was seen a few times. The CDR3 nucleotides are TGTGCCAGCGAGCGGGGGGGCATGCAGTACTTC. Residues: CASERGGMQYF. The chain employs TRBV2 and TRBJ2-7; 10 nucleotides agree with TRBD2. Germline-derived CDR1 and CDR2 are SNHLY and FYNNEI. Unmatched junction bases numbered 4, after V lost 8 bases and J lost 9 bases. The CDR3 sequence is 11 residues long.

The chain employs TRBV6-1 and TRBJ1-5; maybe TRBD1 (5 bases). Trimming took 4 bases from V and 2 from J, leaving 15 bases between them. CDR1 MNHNS and CDR2 SASEGT come from the germline V gene. The CDR3 covers 16 residues. The CDR3 DNA reads TGTGCCAGCAGTGTGTGGGGGAGGTCCGGCAATCAGCCCCAGCATTTT. This codes for CASSVWGRSGNQPQHF.

V gene TRBV5-4 combines with J gene TRBJ2-7; 14 positions agree with TRBD2. This CDR3 contains 16 residues. The germline CDR1 and CDR2 sequences are SGHNT and YYREEE (reference sequence). After removal of 2 bases from V and 6 bases from J, the junction contained 7 bases not matched to a gene. CDR3 amino acids: CASSFGGLAGASEQYF. As DNA, the CDR3 is TGTGCCAGCAGCTTCGGGGGACTAGCGGGGGCTTCCGAGCAGTACTTC.

The chain joins TRBV2 to TRBJ2-1, with 10 positions matching TRBD1. Per the germline V gene, CDR1 is SNHLY and CDR2 is FYNNEI. CDR3 length: 14 amino acids. Trimming at V came to 5 bases and at J to 6 bases, leaving 4 bases not matched to a gene. The CDR3 coding sequence is TGTGCCAGCAGTCCCGGACAGGGGGTCAATGAGCAGTTCTTC. Residues: CASSPGQGVNEQFF. The full variable domain, its missing parts supplied by reference TRBV2 and TRBJ2-1, is EPEVTQTPSHQVTQMGQEVILRCVPISNHLYFYWYRQILGQKVEFLVSFYNNEISEKSEIFDDQFSVERPDGSNFTLKIRSTKLEDSAMYFCASSPGQGVNEQFFGPGTRLTVL.

This clone appeared many times. This sequence joins TRBV6-2 or TRBV6-3 and TRBJ2-2; a possible D gene is TRBD1 (5 bases). With 5 bases removed from V and 0 bases from J, the gap between germline ends came to 10 bases. The CDR3 sequence is 15 residues long. Germline V lookup: CDR1 MNHEY, CDR2 SVGEGT. The CDR3 is CASSGADANTGELFF. The CDR3 DNA follows: TGTGCCAGCAGTGGGGCAGACGCGAACACCGGGGAGCTGTTTTTT.

The rearrangement uses TRBV3-1 (or the pseudogene TRBV3-2) and TRBJ1-4; D might be TRBD1 (6 bases). The CDR3 covers 14 residues. CDR1 LGHDT and CDR2 YNNKEL come from the germline V gene (reference sequence). Trimming removed 1 base at V and 8 bases at J, with 11 bases between. CDR3 in DNA: TGTGCCAGCAGCCAAGGGTGGGGGCAAGAAAAACTGTTTTTT. This gives the protein CASSQGWGQEKLFF.

The chain is built from TRBV9 and TRBJ1-3; D is unclear. From germline, CDR1 is SGDLS and CDR2 YYNGEE. The CDR3 has 15 amino acids. Trimming shortened V by 2 bases and J by 2 bases, and 11 bases separated the two germline ends. The CDR3 DNA reads TGTGCCAGCAGCGTCGACATTTTAACTGGAAACACCATATATTTT. Translation: CASSVDILTGNTIYF.

The chain employs TRBV7-3 and TRBJ2-3; the match to TRBD2 covers 11 bases. This CDR3 region has 16 residues. Unmatched junction bases numbered 7, after V lost 5 bases and J lost 3 bases. Germline CDR1 is SGHTA and CDR2 is FQGTGA. CDR3 sequence reads: CASSPRLAGYTDTQYF. CDR3 bases: TGTGCCAGCAGCCCGAGACTAGCGGGGTATACAGATACGCAGTATTTT. Full variable domain (missing parts from reference TRBV7-3 and TRBJ2-3): GAGVSQTPSNKVTEKGKYVELRCDPISGHTALYWYRQSLGQGPEFLIYFQGTGAADDSGLPNDRFFAVRPEGSVSTLKIQRTERGDSAVYLCASSPRLAGYTDTQYFGPGTRLTVL.

V gene TRBV10-2 combines with J gene TRBJ1-5; TRBD1 might be the D (5 bases). CDR3 size: 14 residues. V lost 6 bases and J lost 4, with 13 bases in between. Germline loops: CDR1 WSHSY, CDR2 SAAADI. CDR3 DNA sequence: TGCGCCAGCAGCGTGCAGGGCCGAAATCAGCCCCAGCATTTT. Protein sequence: CASSVQGRNQPQHF.

On this clone: Other DNA sequences in this sample translate to the same CDR3. This sequence joins TRBV18 and TRBJ2-7; a weak D match, TRBD2 (6 bases). Trimming pared 2 bases from V and 4 bases from J, leaving 6 bases between. The length of the CDR3 is 12 residues. The germline V gene has CDR1 KGHSH and CDR2 LQKENI. The CDR3, as DNA: TGTGCCAGCTCACCAGGGGGGTACGAGCAGTACTTC. Residues: CASSPGGYEQYF.

This chain links TRBV28 with TRBJ1-4, with D uncertain. The CDR3 contains 12 residues. Germline CDR1 MDHEN, CDR2 SYDVKM. Trimming removed 5 bases at V and 10 bases at J, with 11 bases between. CDR3 in amino acids: CASSTPLGKLFF. Here the CDR3 DNA reads TGTGCCAGCAGTACCCCCTTGGGAAAACTGTTTTTT.

This clone came up once. The chain recombines TRBV6-2 or TRBV6-3 with TRBJ1-5, with 10 nucleotides matching TRBD1. The V and J ends lost 5 bases and 0 bases, in that order; junction bases with no gene match: 10. CDR3 length equals 18 residues. CDR1 is MNHEY and CDR2 is SVGEGT in the germline V gene. Here the CDR3 DNA reads TGTGCCAGCAGTCCGGACAGGGGGGAATTTTATAGCAATCAGCCCCAGCATTTT. Its protein product is CASSPDRGEFYSNQPQHF.

V is TRBV7-6 and J is TRBJ2-7, with 8 nucleotides matching TRBD1. V lost 4 bases, J lost 2 bases, and 4 bases stayed unmatched. Germline assignment: CDR1 SGHVS and CDR2 FNYEAQ. The CDR3 runs 14 residues. The chain's CDR3 is CASSSGTGTYEQYF. CDR3 DNA: TGTGCCAGCAGCTCCGGGACAGGAACCTACGAGCAGTACTTC. The entire variable domain, with the rest obtained from reference TRBV7-6 and TRBJ2-7, is as follows: GAGVSQSPRYKVTKRGQDVALRCDPISGHVSLYWYRQALGQGPEFLTYFNYEAQQDKSGLPNDRFSAERPEGSISTLTIQRTEQRDSAMYRCASSSGTGTYEQYFGPGTRLTVT.

The chain combines TRBV5-1 with TRBJ2-7; 9 bases agree with TRBD1. The J segment lost 6 bases and the V segment lost 0 bases, leaving 4 bases of the junction unmatched. Germline-derived CDR1 and CDR2 are SGHRS and YFSETQ. The CDR3 length is 14 residues. The CDR3 loop is CASSLGTGAGEQYF. CDR3 nucleotide sequence: TGCGCCAGCAGCTTGGGGACAGGGGCTGGCGAGCAGTACTTC.

The chain couples TRBV7-9 to TRBJ1-1; 11 nucleotides agree with TRBD1. The V gene end was trimmed by 4 bases and the J gene end by 0 bases; junction bases not matched to a gene: 10. This CDR3 has 18 residues. The germline V gene has CDR1 SEHNR and CDR2 FQNEAQ (reference sequence). CDR3: CASSSSWDRGTMNTEAFF. The CDR3 DNA sequence: TGTGCCAGCAGCTCCTCATGGGACAGGGGGACCATGAACACTGAAGCTTTCTTT.

This rearrangement joins TRBV25-1 to TRBJ1-2, with a possible D match to TRBD1 (6 bases). Germline CDR1 MGHDK, CDR2 SYGVNS. V was shortened by 1 base and J by 12 bases, with 15 bases between the two germline ends. CDR3 length equals 13 residues. CDR3 DNA sequence: TGTGCCAGCAGTGAATGGGGGGGGCAAAGTAACACCTTC. Translation: CASSEWGGQSNTF.

The chain combines TRBV7-8 with TRBJ1-5, with 8 bases fitting TRBD1. The CDR3 is made up of 15 amino acids. Germline CDR1 reads SGHVS; CDR2 reads FQNEAQ. V shed 1 base and J 6 bases; nucleotides not matched to a gene: 5. CDR3 in DNA: TGTGCCAGCAGCTTAGGGGGCAGGGGGCGTCAGCCCCAGCATTTT. This gives the protein CASSLGGRGRQPQHF.

The chain has TRBV7-2 and TRBJ1-2; D gene uncertain. The length of the CDR3 is 13 residues. The V and J ends lost 1 base and 0 bases respectively, with 3 bases between them. Germline assignment: CDR1 SGHTA and CDR2 FQGNSA. CDR3 protein: CASSLDSNYGYTF. The CDR3 coding sequence is TGTGCCAGCAGCTTAGACTCTAACTATGGCTACACCTTC.

V and J are TRBV27 and TRBJ2-5; TRBD1 matches 7 bases. The CDR3 loop spans 16 amino acids. Losses at the gene ends were 5 bases for V and 5 bases for J; bases not matched to a gene: 14. Germline values: CDR1 MNHEY, CDR2 SMNVEV (reference sequence). The CDR3 coding sequence is TGTGCCAGCAGTGCCCTCGACAGGGCGGAGAGGGAGACCCAGTACTTC. Translating gives CASSALDRAERETQYF.

The chain combines TRBV6-1 with TRBJ1-1; D is undetermined. This CDR3 has 13 amino acids. Germline CDR1 reads MNHNS; CDR2 reads SASEGT. The ends were cut back, 3 bases at V and 5 bases at J, with 10 bases in the middle. CDR3 sequence reads: CASSDTGRTEAFF. In nucleotides, the CDR3 is TGTGCCAGCAGTGATACGGGTAGAACTGAAGCTTTCTTT.